This T cell receptor beta chain was identified during a study of early stage breast cancer tumors. CDR3 length equals 16 residues. CDR1 and CDR2 (germline): LGHNA, YNFKEQ. Deletions cut 0 bases from V and 10 bases from J, with 21 bases between. Clones were sequenced by immunoSEQ multiplex PCR, and TCRdb holds only the in-frame ones, with some missing. The table lists under 75,000 clones, around three quarters of them singletons. This TCR came from a person in their twenties or thirties with breast cancer. Sequencing was carried out using blood. The chain carries TRBV4-2 and TRBJ1-1; weak D call: TRBD1 (6 bases). The CDR3 nucleotides read TGTGCCAGCAGCCAAGATCCGGACAGCCCTCTGGCCGGAGCTTTCTTT. Translation: CASSQDPDSPLAGAFF.